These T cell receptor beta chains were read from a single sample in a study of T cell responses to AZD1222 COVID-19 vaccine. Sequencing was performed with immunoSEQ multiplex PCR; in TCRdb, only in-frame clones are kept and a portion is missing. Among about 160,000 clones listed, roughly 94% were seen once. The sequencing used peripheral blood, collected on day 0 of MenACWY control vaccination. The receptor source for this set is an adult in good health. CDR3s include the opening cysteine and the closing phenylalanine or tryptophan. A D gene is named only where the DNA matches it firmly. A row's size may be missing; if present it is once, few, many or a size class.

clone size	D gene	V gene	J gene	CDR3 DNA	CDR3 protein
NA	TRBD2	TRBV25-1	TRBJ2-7	TGTGCCAGCAGTGATCGCGGACTAGCGGGAGACGAGCAGTACTTC	CASSDRGLAGDEQYF
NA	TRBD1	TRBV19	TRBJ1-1	TGTGCCAGTAGTAGGACGGGACAGGGGGTGAACACTGAAGCTTTCTTT	CASSRTGQGVNTEAFF
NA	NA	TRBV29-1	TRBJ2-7	TGCAGCGTTGACGCACAGGGTTCCCACGAGCAGTACTTC	CSVDAQGSHEQYF
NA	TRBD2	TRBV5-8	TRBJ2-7	TGTGCCAGCAGCTTGGGCGGGAGTCTCGCCGGCGAGCAGTACTTC	CASSLGGSLAGEQYF
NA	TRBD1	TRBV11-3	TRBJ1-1	TGTGCCAGCAGCTCGACAGGGAGCACTGAAGCTTTCTTT	CASSSTGSTEAFF
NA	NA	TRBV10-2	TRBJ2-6	TGCGCCAGCAGTCTCTTGAAACAGGGTGCTGGGGCCAACGTCCTGACTTTC	CASSLLKQGAGANVLTF
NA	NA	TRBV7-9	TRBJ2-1	TGTGCCAGCGGCAGGACAGAAATCAATGAGCAGTTCTTC	CASGRTEINEQFF
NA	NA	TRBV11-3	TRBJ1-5	TGTGCCAGCAGTTGGGACGGAAATCAGCCCCAGCATTTT	CASSWDGNQPQHF
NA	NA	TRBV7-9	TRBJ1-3	TGTGCCAGCAGTCAAAGGCTGGGCTCTGGAAACACCATATATTTT	CASSQRLGSGNTIYF
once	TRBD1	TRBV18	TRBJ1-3	TGTGCCAGCTCACCAGGGACAGCTGGAAACACCATATATTTT	CASSPGTAGNTIYF
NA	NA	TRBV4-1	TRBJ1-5	TGCGCCAGCAGCCAGACCTGGGGGGGGCACAATCAGCCCCAGCATTTT	CASSQTWGGHNQPQHF
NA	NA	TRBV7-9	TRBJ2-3	TGTGCCAGCAGCCTATGGAGCGATACGCAGTATTTT	CASSLWSDTQYF
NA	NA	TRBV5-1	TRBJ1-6	TGCGCCAGCAGCTTGGACAGGGAAAGGTCACCCCTCCACTTT	CASSLDRERSPLHF
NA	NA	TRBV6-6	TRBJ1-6	TGTGCCAGCAGTTACTCGGACCCAAATTCACCCCTCCACTTT	CASSYSDPNSPLHF
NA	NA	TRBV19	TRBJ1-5	TGTGCCAGTAGTATAGATCAGAGCCCGCGTAGCAATCAGCCCCAGCATTTT	CASSIDQSPRSNQPQHF
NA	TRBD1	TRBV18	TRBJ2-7	TGTGCCAGCTCACCCCTCGGGACAGGGCAGGTCGAGCAGTACTTC	CASSPLGTGQVEQYF
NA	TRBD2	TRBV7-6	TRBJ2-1	TGTGCCAGCAGCTTGAGGACTAGCGGGGGCGATGAGCAGTTCTTC	CASSLRTSGGDEQFF
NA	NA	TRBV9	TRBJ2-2	TGTGCCAGCAGCCCCGGCGCTCAAATCGGGGAGCTGTTTTTT	CASSPGAQIGELFF
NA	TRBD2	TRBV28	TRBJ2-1	TGTGCCAGCAGTCGGACTAGCGGGAGGACGAATGAGCAGTTCTTC	CASSRTSGRTNEQFF
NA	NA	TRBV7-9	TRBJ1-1	TGTGCCAGCAGGGTCCGCGATCACACTGAAGCTTTCTTT	CASRVRDHTEAFF
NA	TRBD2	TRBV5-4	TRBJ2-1	TGTGCCAGCAGTCTGGGTGTAGCGGGGGGCAATGAGCAGTTCTTC	CASSLGVAGGNEQFF
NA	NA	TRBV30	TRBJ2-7	TGTGCCTGGAGCGCTTCCCACGAGCAGTACTTC	CAWSASHEQYF
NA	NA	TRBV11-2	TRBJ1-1	TGTGCCAGCAGCTTCTTTTCGAACACTGAAGCTTTCTTT	CASSFFSNTEAFF
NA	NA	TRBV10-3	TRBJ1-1	TGTGCCATCAGTGCCACGACAGTCCCACGCACTGAAGCTTTCTTT	CAISATTVPRTEAFF
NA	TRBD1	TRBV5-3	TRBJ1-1	TGTGCCAGAAGCTTGGCAGGAGGGGGCGCGGTTCTCTCTCTCACTGAAGCTTTCTTT	CARSLAGGGAVLSLTEAFF
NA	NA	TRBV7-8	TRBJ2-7	TGTGCCAGCAGCTTCGTGAAGGCAAGAGCCTTCTCCTACGAGCAGTACTTC	CASSFVKARAFSYEQYF
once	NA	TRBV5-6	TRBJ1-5	TGTGCCAGCAGTTTCCGGGGAGGGACCTCGCTAGGGGGGCCCCAGCATTTT	CASSFRGGTSLGGPQHF
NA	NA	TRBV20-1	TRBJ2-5	TGCAGTGCACACTATCAAGAGACCCAGTACTTC	CSAHYQETQYF
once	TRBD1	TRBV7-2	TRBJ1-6	TGTGCCAGCAGCACTCGGACAGGGGTAAAATCACCCCTCCACTTT	CASSTRTGVKSPLHF
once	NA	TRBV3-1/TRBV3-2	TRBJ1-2	TGTGCCAGCAGCCAGGGCCCTCAGGCAGCGTCTGGCTACACCTTC	CASSQGPQAASGYTF
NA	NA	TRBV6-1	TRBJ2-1	TGTGCCAGCAGTGAAGCGGGGGGTCCCTACAATGAGCAGTTCTTC	CASSEAGGPYNEQFF
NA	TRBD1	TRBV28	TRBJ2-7	TGTGCCAGCAGTTTACCCCCAGGGTGGGGACAGATCTACGAGCAGTACTTC	CASSLPPGWGQIYEQYF
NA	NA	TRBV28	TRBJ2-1	TGTGCCAGCAGTCCCCCAACGGACGTATACAATGAGCAGTTCTTC	CASSPPTDVYNEQFF
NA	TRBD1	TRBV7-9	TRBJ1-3	TGTGCCAGCAGCAAGATCAGGGGGCCCTCTGGAAACACCATATATTTT	CASSKIRGPSGNTIYF
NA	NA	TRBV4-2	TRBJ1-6	TGTGCCAGCAGCCAAGATTTTCAGAATTCACCCCTCCACTTT	CASSQDFQNSPLHF
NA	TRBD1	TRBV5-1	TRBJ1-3	TGCGCCAGCAGCTTGGACAGGGGGCTTGGAAACACCATATATTTT	CASSLDRGLGNTIYF
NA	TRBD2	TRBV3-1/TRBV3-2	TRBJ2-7	TGTGCCAGCAGCCCTATAGCGGGAGGGTACGAGCAGTACTTC	CASSPIAGGYEQYF